The T cell receptor (beta chain) described here comes from a study of T-cell reconstitution after alpha-beta-depleted transplantation in children. Germline values: CDR1 SGDLS, CDR2 YYNGEE. V dropped 4 bases and J dropped 4 bases, with 8 bases sitting between them. CDR3 length: 12 residues. A TCRbeta library incorporating unique molecular identifiers was prepared. Via MiXCR, TCRdb re-called the PCR reads, giving one row per CDR3 protein. The data hold some 460,000 distinct CDR3 sequences, with roughly 15% observed a single time. The rearrangement links TRBV9 to TRBJ2-5, with D unclear. This receptor was taken from a boy under three years old who had a stem cell transplant for Wiskott-Aldrich syndrome, so the T cells may come from the graft donor. The sequencing here drew on PBMCs, mostly from graft donor cells, taken 360 days after TCRalphabeta/CD19-depleted stem cell transplant. CDR3 residues: CASSRVGETQYF. CDR3 bases: TGTGCCAGCAGCAGGGTGGGAGAGACCCAGTACTTC.